These 20 T cell receptor beta chains were all obtained from the same sample, sequenced in a study of blood T cell repertoires in COVID-19. TCRdb keeps only in-frame clones here, not all; method: immunoSEQ multiplex PCR. The table includes roughly 73,000 clones, roughly four fifths detected once. The specimen sequenced was peripheral blood. These receptors were obtained from a woman aged 65 to 85 with acute or convalescent COVID-19.

The chain links TRBV5-4 to TRBJ1-2; 7 bases are shared with TRBD1. Per the germline V gene, CDR1 is SGHNT and CDR2 is YYREEE (reference sequence). V lost 4 bases and J lost 1; bases outside the gene matches: 10. The CDR3 sequence is 16 residues long. In DNA form, the CDR3 reads TGTGCCAGCAGCGGGGGGAGAGGGGGCATTAACTATGGCTACACCTTC. This translates into CASSGGRGGINYGYTF.

The CDR3 DNA is TGTGCCAGCAGGCCTTGGAGGGCCTTGAGCACTGAAGCTTTCTTT. Its protein is CASRPWRALSTEAFF. The chain has TRBV28 and TRBJ1-1; unclear D gene. CDR3 length equals 15 residues. Germline-derived CDR1 and CDR2 are MDHEN and SYDVKM. Trimming removed 6 bases from V and 4 bases from J, with 18 bases in between.

This clone showed up just once. J is TRBJ2-7 and V is TRBV6-5; 7 bases are a match to TRBD1. The CDR3 is made up of 15 amino acids. Per the germline V gene, CDR1 is MNHEY and CDR2 is SVGAGI. The V gene end was trimmed by 5 bases and the J gene end by 2 bases; junction bases not matched to a gene: 9. CDR3 nucleotide sequence: TGTGCCAGCAGTCCTAGACAGGGAAATGCCTACGAGCAGTACTTC. Translated, it gives CASSPRQGNAYEQYF.

CDR3 sequence: CASSLETGGNSPLHF. As DNA, the CDR3 is TGTGCCAGCAGCTTAGAAACAGGGGGTAATTCACCCCTCCACTTT. V gene TRBV7-9 combines with J gene TRBJ1-6; 8 bases agree with TRBD1. After removal of 1 base from V and 6 bases from J, the junction contained 2 bases not matched to a gene. The germline CDR1 and CDR2 sequences are SEHNR and FQNEAQ (reference sequence). This CDR3 spans 15 amino acids.

V usage is TRBV7-9 and J usage is TRBJ1-2; D not certain. The CDR3 extends over 15 amino acids. V lost 3 bases, J lost 1 base, and 12 bases lay in between. Per germline, CDR1 SEHNR and CDR2 FQNEAQ (reference sequence). As DNA, the CDR3 is TGTGCCAGCAGCTTTGGCCAGGCCCATAACTATGGCTACACCTTC. This codes for CASSFGQAHNYGYTF.

In regard to this clone: Other DNA sequences of this sample code for an identical CDR3. The chain couples TRBV7-9 to TRBJ1-6, with 8 bases lining up with TRBD1. The V gene's germline CDR1 is SEHNR and CDR2 FQNEAQ (reference sequence). V lost 4 bases and J lost 3; bases outside the gene matches: 5. The CDR3 is 16 amino acids. The DNA of the CDR3 is TGTGCCAGCAGCTCCGGACAGGGTTTCTATAATTCACCCCTCCACTTT. Its translation: CASSSGQGFYNSPLHF.

Only one count was recorded for this clone. V gene TRBV5-1 combines with J gene TRBJ2-7; perhaps TRBD2 as D (5 bases). This CDR3 has 13 amino acids. The germline gives CDR1 SGHRS, CDR2 YFSETQ. The ends were cut back, 3 bases at V and 3 bases at J, with 10 bases in the middle. The CDR3 sequence is CASSYLLDYEQYF. CDR3 coding DNA: TGCGCCAGCAGCTACCTACTAGACTACGAGCAGTACTTC.

This clone was detected only a few times. This rearrangement joins TRBV10-1 to TRBJ1-2; D possibly corresponds to TRBD1 (6 bases). CDR1 is WNHNN, CDR2 SYGVQD, per germline (reference sequence). The CDR3 loop spans 13 amino acids. Trimming removed 5 bases from V and 2 bases from J, with 9 bases in between. CDR3 region: CASSPGGNYGYTF. The DNA for the CDR3 is TGCGCCAGCAGTCCGGGGGGCAACTATGGCTACACCTTC.

This rearrangement joins TRBV24-1 to TRBJ2-1; 11 bases agree with TRBD2. The V gene end was trimmed by 3 bases and the J gene end by 0 bases; junction bases not matched to a gene: 6. The CDR3 has 18 amino acids. Germline CDR1 and CDR2: KGHDR and SFDVKD. CDR3 loop: CATSDRTSGLSSYNEQFF. Here the CDR3 DNA reads TGTGCCACCAGTGATCGGACTAGCGGGTTGAGCTCCTACAATGAGCAGTTCTTC.

The gene calls are TRBV5-1 and TRBJ1-6, with D possibly TRBD1 on 6 matching bases. The length of the CDR3 is 15 residues. V was cut by 2 bases and J by 11 bases, with 17 bases left in between. The germline gives CDR1 SGHRS, CDR2 YFSETQ. The CDR3 DNA follows: TGCGCCAGCAGCTTCTATGGTGGGGGCTCGACACCCCTCCACTTT. It encodes CASSFYGGGSTPLHF.

V and J are TRBV18 and TRBJ2-7; unclear D gene. Germline V gene data show CDR1 as KGHSH and CDR2 as LQKENI. This CDR3 has 13 amino acids. Deletions cut 2 bases from V and 5 bases from J, with 10 bases between. The CDR3 spells CASSPIGTHEQYF. The CDR3 DNA sequence: TGTGCCAGCTCACCAATCGGTACCCACGAGCAGTACTTC.

In this sample, this clone turned up once. V usage is TRBV7-8 and J usage is TRBJ1-1; D remains ambiguous. CDR1 SGHVS and CDR2 FQNEAQ come from the germline V gene. The CDR3 consists of 13 residues. V was shortened by 3 bases and J by 6 bases, with 11 bases between the two germline ends. As DNA, the CDR3 is TGTGCCAGCAGCTTGATCTCGAGGGCTGAAGCTTTCTTT. It codes for CASSLISRAEAFF.

This chain connects TRBV7-3 to TRBJ2-3, with D perhaps matching TRBD1 (5 bases). The CDR3 loop spans 14 amino acids. V was cut by 3 bases and J by 2 bases, with 9 bases left in between. The germline V gene encodes CDR1 SGHTA and CDR2 FQGTGA. The CDR3 is CASSFQGTTDTQYF. CDR3 nucleotides: TGTGCCAGCAGCTTCCAGGGTACCACAGATACGCAGTATTTT.

The rearrangement links TRBV6-5 to TRBJ2-5; TRBD2 agrees at 14 bases. Germline-derived CDR1 and CDR2 are MNHEY and SVGAGI. V was clipped by 0 bases and J by 5 bases; unmatched bases: 2. The CDR3 totals 16 residues. CDR3: CASSYSRTSGRETQYF. The CDR3, as DNA: TGTGCCAGCAGTTACTCACGGACTAGCGGGAGGGAGACCCAGTACTTC.

This clone occurred a few times. CDR3 DNA sequence: TGTGCCAGCAGAAATCAGGGGATTAACTATGGCTACACCTTC. Translated: CASRNQGINYGYTF. J is TRBJ1-2 and V is TRBV27, with D possibly matching TRBD1 (6 bases). V was clipped by 6 bases and J by 1 base, with 12 bases between them. The CDR3 consists of 14 residues. The germline gives CDR1 MNHEY, CDR2 SMNVEV (reference sequence).

The chain couples TRBV28 to TRBJ2-7, with 11 bases identical to TRBD2. CDR3 length: 14 residues. The V segment lost 5 bases and the J segment 3 bases; nucleotides outside the gene matches: 3. Germline-derived CDR1 and CDR2 are MDHEN and SYDVKM. This CDR3 reads CASSTSGRRYEQYF. CDR3 DNA sequence: TGTGCCAGCAGTACTAGCGGGAGACGCTACGAGCAGTACTTC.

The chain links TRBV19 to TRBJ1-2; D perhaps matches TRBD1 (5 bases). The CDR3 is 10 amino acids. Trimming stripped 4 bases from V and 14 bases from J, with 11 bases between. The germline V gene has CDR1 LNHDA and CDR2 SQIVND (reference sequence). The CDR3 protein is CASSRRGQTF. CDR3 coding DNA: TGTGCCAGTAGTAGGAGGGGTCAAACCTTC.

The V call is TRBV5-1, the J call TRBJ1-2; maybe TRBD1 (6 bases). Trimming stripped 3 bases from V and 7 bases from J, with 13 bases between. The CDR3 has 13 residues. The germline V gene has CDR1 SGHRS and CDR2 YFSETQ. The DNA of the CDR3 is TGCGCCAGCAGCTCTGGACAGATCCCTGGCTACACCTTC. It yields the protein CASSSGQIPGYTF.

The table lists this clone with a count of one. The chain has TRBV12-3 or TRBV12-4 and TRBJ1-4; D is ambiguous. The ends were cut back, 7 bases at V and 11 bases at J, with 17 bases in the middle. This CDR3 is built from 13 residues. CDR3 DNA sequence: TGTGCCAGCACCCCTCTTGGCGGGTTGAAACTGTTTTTT. Protein sequence: CASTPLGGLKLFF.

This chain links TRBV29-1 with TRBJ2-3; 9 bases fit TRBD1. This CDR3 contains 15 residues. Per the germline V gene, CDR1 is SQVTM and CDR2 is ANQGSEA. V shed 4 bases, J shed 2 bases, and the junction held 7 bases outside the gene matches. DNA for the CDR3: TGCAGCGTTGCCCCGGGACAGGGTTACACAGATACGCAGTATTTT. Translated, it gives CSVAPGQGYTDTQYF.